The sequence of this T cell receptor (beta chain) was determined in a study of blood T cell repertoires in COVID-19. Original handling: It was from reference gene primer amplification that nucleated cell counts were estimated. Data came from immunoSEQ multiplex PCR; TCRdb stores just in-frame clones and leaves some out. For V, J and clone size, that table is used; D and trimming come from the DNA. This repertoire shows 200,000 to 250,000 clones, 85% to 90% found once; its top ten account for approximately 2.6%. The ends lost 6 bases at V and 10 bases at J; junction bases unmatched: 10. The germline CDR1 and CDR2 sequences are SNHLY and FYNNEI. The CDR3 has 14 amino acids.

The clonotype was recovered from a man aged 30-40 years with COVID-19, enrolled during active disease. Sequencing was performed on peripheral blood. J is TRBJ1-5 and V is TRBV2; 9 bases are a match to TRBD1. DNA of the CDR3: TGTGCCAGCAGGGGGGACAGGGCAGGAGGACCCCAGCATTTT. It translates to CASRGDRAGGPQHF.